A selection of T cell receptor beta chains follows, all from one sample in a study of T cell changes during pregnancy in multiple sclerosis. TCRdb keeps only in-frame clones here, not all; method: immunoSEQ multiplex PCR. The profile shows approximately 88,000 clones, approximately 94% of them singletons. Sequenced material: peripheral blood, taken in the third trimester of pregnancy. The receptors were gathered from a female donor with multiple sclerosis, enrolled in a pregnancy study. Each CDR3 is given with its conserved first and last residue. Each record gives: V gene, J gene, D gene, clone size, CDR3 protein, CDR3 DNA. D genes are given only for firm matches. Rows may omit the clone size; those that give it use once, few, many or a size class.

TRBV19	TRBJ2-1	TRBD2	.	CASSITSGRYEQFF	TGTGCCAGTAGTATAACTAGCGGGAGATATGAGCAGTTCTTC
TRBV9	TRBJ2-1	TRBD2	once	CASSVEGTSKQFF	TGTGCCAGCAGCGTAGAAGGGACTAGCAAGCAGTTCTTC
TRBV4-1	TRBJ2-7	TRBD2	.	CASSHPGTRTREQYF	TGCGCCAGCAGCCATCCGGGGACTAGAACCCGCGAGCAGTACTTC
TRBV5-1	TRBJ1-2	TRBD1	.	CASSPRPYRGLTSFNYGYTF	TGCGCCAGCAGCCCTCGTCCTTACAGGGGACTGACTTCCTTTAACTATGGCTACACCTTC
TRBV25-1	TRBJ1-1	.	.	CASSEKILGAGTEAFF	TGTGCCAGCAGTGAAAAAATTTTGGGGGCCGGCACTGAAGCTTTCTTT
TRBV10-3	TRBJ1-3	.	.	CAIREQGSRPGNTIYF	TGTGCCATCAGGGAACAGGGCTCTCGACCTGGAAACACCATATATTTT
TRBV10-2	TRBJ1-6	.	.	CASSESGTDSPLHF	TGCGCCAGCAGTGAGTCAGGGACTGATTCACCCCTCCACTTT
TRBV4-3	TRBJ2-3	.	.	CASSQQTGATDTQYF	TGCGCCAGCAGCCAACAGACAGGAGCCACAGATACGCAGTATTTT
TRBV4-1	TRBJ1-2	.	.	CASSQDSTEGRGYTF	TGCGCCAGCAGCCAAGACTCCACGGAGGGAAGAGGCTACACCTTC
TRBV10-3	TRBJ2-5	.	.	CAISGSGSQETQYF	TGTGCCATCAGTGGAAGCGGCAGCCAAGAGACCCAGTACTTC
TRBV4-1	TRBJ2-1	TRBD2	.	CASSQVRLAGVNEQFF	TGCGCCAGCAGCCAAGTACGACTAGCGGGAGTCAATGAGCAGTTCTTC
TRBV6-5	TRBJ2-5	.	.	CASSWQGEETQYF	TGTGCCAGCAGTTGGCAGGGTGAAGAGACCCAGTACTTC
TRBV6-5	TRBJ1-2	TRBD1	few	CASRETGAILSSF	TGTGCCAGCAGGGAGACAGGGGCGATTCTGAGCTCCTTC
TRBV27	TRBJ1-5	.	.	CASSSQPAGTHGAQHF	TGTGCCAGCAGTTCGCAACCTGCCGGGACACATGGGGCCCAGCATTTT
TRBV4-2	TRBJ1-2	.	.	CASSQDLRSYGYTF	TGTGCCAGCAGCCAAGACCTGAGGAGCTATGGCTACACCTTC
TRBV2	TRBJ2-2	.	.	CASSTSRGTGELFF	TGTGCCAGCAGCACGTCGCGGGGCACCGGGGAGCTGTTTTTT
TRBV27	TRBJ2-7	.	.	CASSLGLSYEQYF	TGTGCCAGCAGTTTGGGACTCTCCTACGAGCAGTACTTC
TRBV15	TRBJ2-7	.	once	CATSRSDSYEQYF	TGTGCCACCAGCAGGTCGGACAGCTACGAGCAGTACTTC
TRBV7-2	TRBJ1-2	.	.	CASSPSKRGRDGYTF	TGTGCCAGCAGCCCCTCAAAGCGGGGCAGAGATGGCTACACCTTC
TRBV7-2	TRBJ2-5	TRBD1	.	CASSLVSTGGGQETQYF	TGTGCCAGCAGCTTAGTATCCACAGGGGGCGGTCAAGAGACCCAGTACTTC
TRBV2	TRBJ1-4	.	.	CASFHLGARDEKLFF	TGTGCCAGCTTCCACCTAGGGGCCAGGGATGAAAAACTGTTTTTT
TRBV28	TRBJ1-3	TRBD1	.	CASSAKGQLGNTIYF	TGTGCCAGCAGTGCGAAGGGACAGTTAGGAAACACCATATATTTT
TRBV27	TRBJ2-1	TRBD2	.	CASSPRTSGRVWREQFF	TGTGCCAGCAGCCCCAGGACTAGCGGGAGGGTGTGGCGTGAGCAGTTCTTC
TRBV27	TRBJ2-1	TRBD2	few	CASSLRSGSNNNEQFF	TGTGCCAGCAGTTTAAGAAGCGGGAGCAACAACAATGAGCAGTTCTTC
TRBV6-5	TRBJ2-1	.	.	CASSSVNRFEDEQFF	TGTGCCAGCAGTAGCGTTAATAGGTTTGAGGATGAGCAGTTCTTC